Following are 10 T cell receptor beta chains from one sample sequenced in a study of T cells in Graves' hyperthyroidism and ophthalmopathy (dated by TCRdb to the late 2010s). Receptors were amplified or captured by multiplex PCR. Data came from an Illumina HiSeq 2000. TCR beta CDR3 regions were amplified from RNA transcripts. A first-round RT-PCR of the TCR CDR3 used the HTBI primer set with the Qiagen OneStep RT-PCR kit. TCRdb reprocessed the public reads (quality trimming at Q25 with fastp, clone calling with MiXCR) and kept in-frame beta chains. Under each unique CDR3 protein, matching rows form one entry showing the most common genes and DNA. This sample comprises some 550,000 distinct CDR3 sequences, 16% of them detected only once. The ten largest make up around 3.5% of the sample. Specimen: blood. These receptors originate from a woman aged 40 to 50 with Graves' ophthalmopathy.

In this sample, this clonotype turned up many times. CDR3 amino acids: CASSHTTGPNEKLFF. CDR3 sequence (DNA): TGTGCCAGCAGTCACACGACAGGCCCTAATGAAAAACTGTTTTTT. The J gene is TRBJ1-4, the V gene TRBV6-1, with a tentative D call TRBD1 (6 bases). This CDR3 contains 15 residues. V lost 5 bases and J 3 bases, leaving 13 bases between the germline ends. CDR1 is MNHNS, CDR2 SASEGT, per germline.

This clonotype was seen only a few times. The chain links TRBV4-1 to TRBJ2-5, with 11 bases that match TRBD2. The CDR3 sequence is 16 residues long. From germline, CDR1 is MGHRA and CDR2 YSYEKL. V shed 5 bases, J shed 2 bases, and the junction held 7 bases outside the gene matches. In DNA, the CDR3 is TGCGCCAGCAGCTACGGACTAGCGGGTGCTCAAGAGACCCAGTACTTC. It encodes CASSYGLAGAQETQYF.

This clonotype was observed at least ten times. V is TRBV19 and J is TRBJ2-3; TRBD2 is a possible D gene (6 bases). V gave up 6 bases and J gave up 6 bases, with 19 bases separating them. The CDR3 contains 15 residues. Germline loops: CDR1 LNHDA, CDR2 SQIVND (reference sequence). The CDR3 bases are TGTGCCAGTAGATCAAGCGGAGGGGTCGTCGATACGCAGTATTTT. Its translation: CASRSSGGVVDTQYF.

In this sample, this clonotype turned up many times. V usage is TRBV20-1 and J usage is TRBJ1-1; no definite D call. The CDR3 covers 17 residues. V was shortened by 1 base and J by 3 bases, with 21 bases between the two germline ends. Germline lookup yields CDR1 DFQATT and CDR2 SNEGSKA (reference sequence). The CDR3 loop is CSARARDGVTRYTEAFF. In DNA form, the CDR3 reads TGCAGTGCTAGAGCACGGGATGGGGTTACTCGGTACACTGAAGCTTTCTTT.

This clonotype occurred a few times. The rearrangement joins TRBV5-1 to TRBJ2-3, with 10 bases fitting TRBD1. Germline V gives CDR1 SGHRS, CDR2 YFSETQ. This CDR3 has 16 amino acids. The V segment lost 2 bases and the J segment 1 base; nucleotides outside the gene matches: 4. The CDR3 here is CASSFDGTGGTDTQYF. The DNA of the CDR3 is TGCGCCAGCAGCTTCGACGGGACAGGGGGCACAGATACGCAGTATTTT.

This clonotype occurred a few times. This chain links TRBV4-2 with TRBJ2-5; D might be TRBD1 (6 bases). Trimming shortened V by 1 base and J by 0 bases, and 21 bases separated the two germline ends. Germline V CDR1 and CDR2: LGHNA, YNFKEQ. This CDR3 has 19 residues. The CDR3 region has the DNA TGTGCCAGCAGCCAAGGATCGGGCGGACAGTTAGGCCACCAAGAGACCCAGTACTTC. The encoded protein is CASSQGSGGQLGHQETQYF.

There are many counts of this clonotype. The J gene is TRBJ2-3, the V gene TRBV10-1; D gene ambiguous. The CDR3 length is 16 residues. The V and J ends lost 0 bases and 4 bases respectively, with 14 bases between them. Looked up from germline, CDR1 is WNHNN and CDR2 is SYGVQD (reference sequence). The CDR3: CASSESLFGVSDTQYF. As DNA, the CDR3 is TGCGCCAGCAGTGAGTCTTTATTCGGCGTTTCAGATACGCAGTATTTT.

This clonotype came up a few times. V and J are TRBV12-3 or TRBV12-4 and TRBJ2-5; TRBD2 matches at 11 bases. The V gene end was trimmed by 5 bases and the J gene end by 2 bases; junction bases not matched to a gene: 13. This CDR3 region has 18 residues. DNA of the CDR3: TGTGCCAGCAGTCCCCCAACCGCTAGCGGGAGGCCTCAAGAGACCCAGTACTTC. Its protein product is CASSPPTASGRPQETQYF.

The chain carries TRBV24-1 and TRBJ2-5; 11 nucleotides agree with TRBD2. This CDR3 region has 17 residues. Germline V gives CDR1 KGHDR, CDR2 SFDVKD. V lost 4 bases to trimming and J lost 4 bases; unmatched junction nucleotides: 10. The CDR3 DNA reads TGTGCCACCAGTGAACCCCCCGGGACTAGCGGATCAGAGACCCAGTACTTC. It yields the protein CATSEPPGTSGSETQYF.

The J gene is TRBJ2-2, the V gene TRBV27; D call uncertain. This CDR3 is built from 15 residues. The germline V gene encodes CDR1 MNHEY and CDR2 SMNVEV (reference sequence). Trimming took off 7 bases at V and 3 bases at J, with 15 bases between the two ends. CDR3 sequence: CASKLARVDTGELFF. The CDR3 DNA follows: TGTGCCAGCAAATTAGCCCGGGTTGACACCGGGGAGCTGTTTTTT.